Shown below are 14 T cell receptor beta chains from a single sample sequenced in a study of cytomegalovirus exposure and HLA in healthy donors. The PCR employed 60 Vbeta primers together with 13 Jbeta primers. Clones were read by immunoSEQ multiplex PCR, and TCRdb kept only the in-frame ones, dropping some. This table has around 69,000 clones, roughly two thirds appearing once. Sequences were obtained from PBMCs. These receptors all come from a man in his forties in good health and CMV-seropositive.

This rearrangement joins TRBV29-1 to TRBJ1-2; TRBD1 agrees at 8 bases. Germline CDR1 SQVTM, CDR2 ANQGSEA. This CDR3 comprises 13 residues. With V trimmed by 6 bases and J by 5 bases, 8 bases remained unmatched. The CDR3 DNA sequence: TGCAGCGTCATATCAGGGGGCGGATATGGCTACACCTTC. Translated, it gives CSVISGGGYGYTF.

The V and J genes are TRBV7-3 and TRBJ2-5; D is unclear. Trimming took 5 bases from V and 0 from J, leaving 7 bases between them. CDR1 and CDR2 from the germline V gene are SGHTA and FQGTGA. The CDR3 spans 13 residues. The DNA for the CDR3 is TGTGCCAGCAGCGCCGCGAACCAAGAGACCCAGTACTTC. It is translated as CASSAANQETQYF.

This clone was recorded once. CDR3 nucleotide sequence: TGTGCCAGCAGCTCCAGGGTGAATTCACCCCTCCACTTT. Protein: CASSSRVNSPLHF. The rearrangement links TRBV7-3 to TRBJ1-6, with D maybe TRBD1 (5 bases). Trimming shortened V by 4 bases and J by 7 bases, and 8 bases separated the two germline ends. Germline V lookup: CDR1 SGHTA, CDR2 FQGTGA. This CDR3 comprises 13 residues. Filled out from reference TRBV7-3 and TRBJ1-6, the complete variable domain reads GAGVSQTPSNKVTEKGKYVELRCDPISGHTALYWYRQSLGQGPEFLIYFQGTGAADDSGLPNDRFFAVRPEGSVSTLKIQRTERGDSAVYLCASSSRVNSPLHFGNGTRLTVT.

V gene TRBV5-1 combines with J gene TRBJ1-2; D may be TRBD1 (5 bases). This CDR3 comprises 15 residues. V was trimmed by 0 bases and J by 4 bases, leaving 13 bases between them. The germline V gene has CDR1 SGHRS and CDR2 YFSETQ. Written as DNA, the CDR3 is TGCGCCAGCAGCTTGGCGGGGGAAGGTATCTATGGCTACACCTTC. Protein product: CASSLAGEGIYGYTF.

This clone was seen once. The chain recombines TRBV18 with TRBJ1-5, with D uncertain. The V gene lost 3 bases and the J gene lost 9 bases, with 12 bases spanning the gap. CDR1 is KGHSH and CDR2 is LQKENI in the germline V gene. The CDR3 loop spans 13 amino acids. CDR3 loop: CASSPEGGAPQHF. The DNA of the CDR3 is TGTGCCAGCTCACCCGAAGGAGGTGCGCCCCAGCATTTT.

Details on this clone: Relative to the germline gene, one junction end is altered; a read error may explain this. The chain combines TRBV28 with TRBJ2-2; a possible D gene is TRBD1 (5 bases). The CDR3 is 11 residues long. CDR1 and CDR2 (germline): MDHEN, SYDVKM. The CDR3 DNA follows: TGTGCCAGCAGAACCTTAGGGGAACTGTTTTTT. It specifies CASRTLGELFF.

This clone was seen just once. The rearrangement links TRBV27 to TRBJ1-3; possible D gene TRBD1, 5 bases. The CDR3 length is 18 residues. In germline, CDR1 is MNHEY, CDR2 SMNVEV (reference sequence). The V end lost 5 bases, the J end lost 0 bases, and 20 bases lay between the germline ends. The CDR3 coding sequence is TGTGCCAGCAGTCCCGCTCGGGGGGTGGGAAGCTCTGGAAACACCATATATTTT. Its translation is CASSPARGVGSSGNTIYF.

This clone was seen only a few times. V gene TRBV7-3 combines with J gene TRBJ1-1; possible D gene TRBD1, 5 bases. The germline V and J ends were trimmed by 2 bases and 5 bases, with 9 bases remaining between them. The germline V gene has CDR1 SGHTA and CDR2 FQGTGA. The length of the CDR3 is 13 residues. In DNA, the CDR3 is TGTGCCAGCAGCTTAGGAGGGGATACTGAAGCTTTCTTT. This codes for CASSLGGDTEAFF.

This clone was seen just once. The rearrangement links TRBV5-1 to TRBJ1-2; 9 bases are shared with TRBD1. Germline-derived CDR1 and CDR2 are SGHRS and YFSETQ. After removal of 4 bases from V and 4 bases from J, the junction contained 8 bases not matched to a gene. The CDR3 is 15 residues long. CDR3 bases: TGCGCCAGCAGCATCCAACAGGGGGCGGGCTATGGCTACACCTTC. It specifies CASSIQQGAGYGYTF.

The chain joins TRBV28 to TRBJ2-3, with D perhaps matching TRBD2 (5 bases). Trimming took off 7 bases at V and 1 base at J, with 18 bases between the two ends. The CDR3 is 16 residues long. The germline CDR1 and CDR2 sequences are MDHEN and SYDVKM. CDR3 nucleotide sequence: TGTGCCAGCACCCACCTTCCGGGATCCCGCACAGATACGCAGTATTTT. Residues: CASTHLPGSRTDTQYF.

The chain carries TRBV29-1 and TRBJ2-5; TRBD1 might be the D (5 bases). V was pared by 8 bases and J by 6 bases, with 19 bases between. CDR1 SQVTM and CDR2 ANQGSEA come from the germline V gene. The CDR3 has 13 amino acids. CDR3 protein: CSLEWGAKKTQYF. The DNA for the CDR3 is TGCAGCCTCGAATGGGGCGCGAAGAAGACCCAGTACTTC.

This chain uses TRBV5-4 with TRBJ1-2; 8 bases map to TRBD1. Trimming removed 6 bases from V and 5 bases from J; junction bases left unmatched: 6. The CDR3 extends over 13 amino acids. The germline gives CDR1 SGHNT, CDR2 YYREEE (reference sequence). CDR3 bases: TGTGCCAGCACCATACGGGACAGGTATGGCTACACCTTC. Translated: CASTIRDRYGYTF. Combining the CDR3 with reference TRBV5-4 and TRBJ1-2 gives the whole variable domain ETGVTQSPTHLIKTRGQQVTLRCSSQSGHNTVSWYQQALGQGPQFIFQYYREEENGRGNFPPRFSGLQFPNYSSELNVNALELDDSALYLCASTIRDRYGYTFGSGTRLTVV.

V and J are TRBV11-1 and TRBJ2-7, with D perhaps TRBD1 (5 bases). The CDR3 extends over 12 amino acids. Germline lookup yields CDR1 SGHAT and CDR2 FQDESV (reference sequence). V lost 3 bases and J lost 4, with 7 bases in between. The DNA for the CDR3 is TGTGCCAGCAGCTTGACAGCATACGAGCAGTACTTC. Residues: CASSLTAYEQYF.

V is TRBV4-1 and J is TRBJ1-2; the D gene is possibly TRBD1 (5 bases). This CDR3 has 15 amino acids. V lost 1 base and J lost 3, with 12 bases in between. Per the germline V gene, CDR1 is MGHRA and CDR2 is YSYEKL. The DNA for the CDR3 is TGCGCCAGCAGCCAAGGAGAACAGGCCTACTATGGCTACACCTTC. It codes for CASSQGEQAYYGYTF.